Listed below are T cell receptor beta chains from one sample, sequenced in a study of T cells in localized non-small cell lung cancer. The data were produced by immunoSEQ multiplex PCR, yet TCRdb's version contains in-frame clones alone and is incomplete. The repertoire holds tens of thousands of clones, with more than 75% as singletons. Sequenced material: peripheral blood, taken before any cancer treatment. The receptors were gathered from a man aged 18 to 50 with stage I lung adenocarcinoma. Each CDR3 is given with its conserved first and last residue. A D gene is named only where the DNA matches it firmly. Some rows mark clone size as missing; the rest say once, few, many or name a class of expanded clone.

J,D,V,size,CDR3,DNA
TRBJ1-6,NA,TRBV7-9,few,CASSLGPGNSPLHF,TGTGCCAGCAGCCTCGGGCCAGGGAATTCACCCCTCCACTTT
TRBJ2-5,TRBD1,TRBV7-9,NA,CASSSSSTGGIGETQYF,TGTGCCAGCAGCAGTTCTTCTACAGGGGGCATTGGCGAGACCCAGTACTTC
TRBJ2-5,NA,TRBV5-6,NA,CASSLVAGTGETQYF,TGTGCCAGCAGCTTGGTGGCAGGCACCGGGGAGACCCAGTACTTC
TRBJ1-1,NA,TRBV29-1,NA,CSAGDGMNTEAFF,TGCAGCGCCGGGGACGGAATGAACACTGAAGCTTTCTTT
TRBJ1-2,NA,TRBV7-2,few,CASSPQTGTPANYGYTF,TGTGCCAGCAGCCCACAAACCGGGACACCCGCTAACTATGGCTACACCTTC
TRBJ1-2,NA,TRBV6-1,NA,CASSRDTHNYGYTF,TGTGCCAGCAGCCGGGACACGCATAACTATGGCTACACCTTC
TRBJ1-3,NA,TRBV4-2,NA,CASSQGGTSAGNTIYF,TGTGCCAGCAGCCAAGGGGGGACATCGGCCGGAAACACCATATATTTT
TRBJ2-3,NA,TRBV7-2,NA,CASSSLEGTDTQYF,TGTGCCAGCAGCTCTCTCGAGGGCACAGATACGCAGTATTTT
TRBJ2-5,TRBD2,TRBV5-1,NA,CASSLIPSGGQETQYF,TGCGCCAGCAGCTTGATTCCTAGCGGGGGACAAGAGACCCAGTACTTC
TRBJ1-4,NA,TRBV21-1,NA,CASSKGFGAGLVKREKLFF,TGTGCCAGCAGCAAAGGTTTTGGGGCAGGGTTAGTCAAAAGGGAAAAACTGTTTTTT
TRBJ1-5,NA,TRBV2,NA,CASRYRQSNQPQHF,TGTGCCAGCAGGTATAGACAGAGCAATCAGCCCCAGCATTTT
TRBJ1-1,NA,TRBV28,NA,CASSLYTEAFF,TGTGCCAGCAGTTTATACACTGAAGCTTTCTTT
TRBJ1-2,TRBD1,TRBV30,few,CAWTPGTGEGYTF,TGTGCCTGGACCCCAGGGACAGGGGAGGGCTACACCTTC
TRBJ2-5,TRBD1,TRBV15,NA,CATSRVAGGETQYF,TGTGCCACCAGCAGAGTTGCAGGGGGCGAGACCCAGTACTTC
TRBJ1-2,NA,TRBV30,NA,CAWTRTTGSGYTF,TGTGCCTGGACCCGCACCACAGGGAGCGGCTACACCTTC
TRBJ2-6,NA,TRBV5-5,NA,CASILTLMPGANVLTF,TGTGCCAGCATCCTAACCCTCATGCCTGGGGCCAACGTCCTGACTTTC
TRBJ2-7,TRBD1,TRBV25-1,NA,CASSEYGTGYEQYF,TGTGCCAGCAGTGAATATGGGACAGGCTACGAGCAGTACTTC
TRBJ1-5,NA,TRBV5-8,NA,CASTNGGFSNQPQHF,TGTGCCAGCACTAATGGAGGTTTTAGCAATCAGCCCCAGCATTTT
TRBJ2-7,TRBD1,TRBV7-2,NA,CASSLLGQVSYEQYF,TGTGCCAGCAGCTTACTGGGACAGGTCTCCTACGAGCAGTACTTC
TRBJ2-5,NA,TRBV27,NA,CASSSPTSTGTQYF,TGTGCCAGCAGTTCGCCCACTAGCACGGGGACCCAGTACTTC
TRBJ2-4,TRBD1,TRBV7-2,NA,CASSSRTGKNIQYF,TGTGCCAGCAGCTCCCGGACAGGAAAAAACATTCAGTACTTC
TRBJ1-1,NA,TRBV7-9,NA,CASSPPRGEERYDEAFF,TGTGCCAGCAGCCCCCCCCGGGGCGAGGAAAGGTATGATGAAGCTTTCTTT
TRBJ2-2,TRBD1,TRBV19,NA,CASRLQGAGTGELFF,TGTGCCAGTAGACTTCAGGGGGCAGGCACCGGGGAGCTGTTTTTT
TRBJ1-4,NA,TRBV7-2,NA,CASSLAGSATNEKLFF,TGTGCCAGCAGCTTAGCAGGCAGTGCAACTAATGAAAAACTGTTTTTT
TRBJ2-2,NA,TRBV18,NA,CASSPGPNRELFF,TGTGCCAGCTCACCAGGACCGAACCGGGAGCTGTTTTTT
TRBJ1-1,NA,TRBV10-3,NA,CAITAASGTEAFF,TGTGCCATCACGGCGGCTTCAGGCACTGAAGCTTTCTTT